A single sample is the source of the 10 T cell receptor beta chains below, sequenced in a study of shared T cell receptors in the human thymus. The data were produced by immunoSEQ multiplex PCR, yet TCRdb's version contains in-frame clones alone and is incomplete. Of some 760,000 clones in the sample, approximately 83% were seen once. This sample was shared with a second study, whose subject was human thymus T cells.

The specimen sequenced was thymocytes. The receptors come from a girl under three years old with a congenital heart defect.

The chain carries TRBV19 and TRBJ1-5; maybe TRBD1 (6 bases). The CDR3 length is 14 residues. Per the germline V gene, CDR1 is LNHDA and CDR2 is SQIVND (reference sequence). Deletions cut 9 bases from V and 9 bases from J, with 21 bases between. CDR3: CASRKDRPLGPQHF. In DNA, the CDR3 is TGTGCCAGCCGGAAAGACAGGCCCTTGGGGCCCCAGCATTTT. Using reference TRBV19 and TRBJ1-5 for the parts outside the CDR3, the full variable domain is DGGITQSPKYLFRKEGQNVTLSCEQNLNHDAMYWYRQDPGQGLRLIYYSQIVNDFQKGDIAEGYSVSREKKESFPLTVTSAQKNPTAFYLCASRKDRPLGPQHFGDGTRLSIL.

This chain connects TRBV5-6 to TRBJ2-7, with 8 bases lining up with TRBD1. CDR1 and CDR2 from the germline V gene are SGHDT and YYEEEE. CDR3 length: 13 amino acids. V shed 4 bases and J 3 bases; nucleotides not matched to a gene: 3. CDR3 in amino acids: CASSNDRGYEQYF. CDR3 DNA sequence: TGTGCCAGCAGCAACGACAGGGGCTACGAGCAGTACTTC. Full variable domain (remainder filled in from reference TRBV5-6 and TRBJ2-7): DAGVTQSPTHLIKTRGQQVTLRCSPKSGHDTVSWYQQALGQGPQFIFQYYEEEERQRGNFPDRFSGHQFPNYSSELNVNALLLGDSALYLCASSNDRGYEQYFGPGTRLTVT.

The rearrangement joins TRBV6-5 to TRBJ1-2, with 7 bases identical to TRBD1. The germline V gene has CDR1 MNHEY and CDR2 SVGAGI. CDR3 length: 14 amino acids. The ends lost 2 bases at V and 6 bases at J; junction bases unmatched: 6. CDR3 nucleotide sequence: TGTGCCAGCAGTTACGTAGATACAGGGGATGGCTACACCTTC. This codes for CASSYVDTGDGYTF.

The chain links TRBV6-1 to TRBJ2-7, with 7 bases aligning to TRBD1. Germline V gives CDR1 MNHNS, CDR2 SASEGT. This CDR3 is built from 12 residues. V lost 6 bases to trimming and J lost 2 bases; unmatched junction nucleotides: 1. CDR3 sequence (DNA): TGTGCCAGCAGGACAGGGACCTACGAGCAGTACTTC. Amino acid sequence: CASRTGTYEQYF.

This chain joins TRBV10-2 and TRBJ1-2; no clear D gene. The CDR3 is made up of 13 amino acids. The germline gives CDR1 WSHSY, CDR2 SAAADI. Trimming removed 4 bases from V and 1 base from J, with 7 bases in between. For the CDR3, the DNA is TGCGCCAGCAGTGGGCCACGTAACTATGGCTACACCTTC. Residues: CASSGPRNYGYTF.

CDR3 protein: CASSLVLNTEAFF. The CDR3 DNA reads as TGCGCCAGCAGCTTGGTTCTCAACACTGAAGCTTTCTTT. The gene calls are TRBV5-1 and TRBJ1-1; D is undetermined. The CDR3 has 13 amino acids. CDR1 and CDR2 (germline): SGHRS, YFSETQ. The V gene lost 0 bases and the J gene lost 2 bases, with 5 bases spanning the gap.

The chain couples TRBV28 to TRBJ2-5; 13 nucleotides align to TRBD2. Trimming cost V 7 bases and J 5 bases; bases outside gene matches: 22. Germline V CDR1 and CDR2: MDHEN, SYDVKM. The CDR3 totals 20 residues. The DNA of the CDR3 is TGTGCCAGCACTTACGTCGAGAGGGACAGGACTAGCGGGGGCTGGGAGACCCAGTACTTC. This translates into CASTYVERDRTSGGWETQYF.

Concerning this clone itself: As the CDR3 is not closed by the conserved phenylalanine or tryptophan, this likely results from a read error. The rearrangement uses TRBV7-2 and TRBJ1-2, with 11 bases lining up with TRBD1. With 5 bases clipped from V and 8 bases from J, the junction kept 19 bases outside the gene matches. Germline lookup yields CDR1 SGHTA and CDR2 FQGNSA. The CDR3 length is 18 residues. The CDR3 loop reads CASSPSGTGGNSVGGYTL. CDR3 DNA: TGTGCCAGCAGCCCCTCCGGGACAGGGGGTAATTCAGTGGGGGGCTACACCCTC.

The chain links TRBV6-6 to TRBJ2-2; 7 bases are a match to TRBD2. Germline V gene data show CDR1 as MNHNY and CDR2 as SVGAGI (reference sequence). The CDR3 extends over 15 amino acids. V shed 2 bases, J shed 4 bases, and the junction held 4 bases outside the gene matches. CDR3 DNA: TGTGCCAGCAGTTACGATGGGGGGGGCACCGGGGAGCTGTTTTTT. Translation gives CASSYDGGGTGELFF.

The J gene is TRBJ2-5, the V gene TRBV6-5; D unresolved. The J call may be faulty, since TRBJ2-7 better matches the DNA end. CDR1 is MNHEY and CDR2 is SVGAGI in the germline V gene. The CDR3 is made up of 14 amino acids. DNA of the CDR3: TGTGCCAGCAGTTACTCGTCCCCATTCTACGAGCAGTACTTC. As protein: CASSYSSPFYEQYF.